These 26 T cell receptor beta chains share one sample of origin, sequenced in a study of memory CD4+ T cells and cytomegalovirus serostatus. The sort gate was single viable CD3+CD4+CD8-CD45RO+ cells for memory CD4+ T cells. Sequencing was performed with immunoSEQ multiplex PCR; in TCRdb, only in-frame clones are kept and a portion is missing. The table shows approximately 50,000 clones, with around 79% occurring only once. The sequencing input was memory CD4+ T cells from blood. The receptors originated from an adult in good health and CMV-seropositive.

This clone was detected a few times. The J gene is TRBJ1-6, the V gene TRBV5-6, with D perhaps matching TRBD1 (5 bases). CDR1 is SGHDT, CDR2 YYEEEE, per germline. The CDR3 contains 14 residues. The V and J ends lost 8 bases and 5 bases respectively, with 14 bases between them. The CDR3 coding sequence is TGTGCCAGTACATGGGGAGGGGATAATTCACCCCTCCACTTT. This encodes CASTWGGDNSPLHF.

CDR3 sequence (DNA): TGTGCCAGCAGCCCCCTTCCGGGATCGGTGGGACAAGAGACCCAGTACTTC. It yields the protein CASSPLPGSVGQETQYF. The chain is built from TRBV9 and TRBJ2-5; tentative D call: TRBD2 (5 bases). The length of the CDR3 is 17 residues. CDR1 and CDR2 from the germline V gene are SGDLS and YYNGEE. Between the trimmed V and J ends, which lost 4 bases and 2 bases, there was a span of 21 bases.

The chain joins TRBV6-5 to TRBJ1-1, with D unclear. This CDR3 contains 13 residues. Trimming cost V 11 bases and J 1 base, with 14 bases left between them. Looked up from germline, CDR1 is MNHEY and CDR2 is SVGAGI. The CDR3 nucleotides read TGTGCCGGTCAGGTTGCCAAGAACACTGAAGCTTTCTTT. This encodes CAGQVAKNTEAFF.

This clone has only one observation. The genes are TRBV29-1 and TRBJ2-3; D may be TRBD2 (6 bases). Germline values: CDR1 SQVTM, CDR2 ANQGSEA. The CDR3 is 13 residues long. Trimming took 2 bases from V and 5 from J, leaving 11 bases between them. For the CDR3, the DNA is TGCAGCGTTGAAAACCCCGGGGGAGATACGCAGTATTTT. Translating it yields CSVENPGGDTQYF.

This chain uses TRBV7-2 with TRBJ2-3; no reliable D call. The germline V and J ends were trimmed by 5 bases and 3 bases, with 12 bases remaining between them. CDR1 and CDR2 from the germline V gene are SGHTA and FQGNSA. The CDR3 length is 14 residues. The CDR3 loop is CASSPGFVTDTQYF. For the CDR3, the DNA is TGTGCCAGCAGCCCCGGGTTTGTAACAGATACGCAGTATTTT. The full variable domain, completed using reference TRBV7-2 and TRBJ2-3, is GAGVSQSPSNKVTEKGKDVELRCDPISGHTALYWYRQSLGQGLEFLIYFQGNSAPDKSGLPSDRFSAERTGGSVSTLTIQRTQQEDSAVYLCASSPGFVTDTQYFGPGTRLTVL.

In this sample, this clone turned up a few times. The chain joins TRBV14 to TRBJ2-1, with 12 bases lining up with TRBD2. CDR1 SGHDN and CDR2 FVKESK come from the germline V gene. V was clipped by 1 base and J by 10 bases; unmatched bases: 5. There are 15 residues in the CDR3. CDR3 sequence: CASSQGTSGVREQFF. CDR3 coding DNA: TGTGCCAGCAGCCAAGGGACTAGCGGGGTGCGAGAGCAGTTCTTC.

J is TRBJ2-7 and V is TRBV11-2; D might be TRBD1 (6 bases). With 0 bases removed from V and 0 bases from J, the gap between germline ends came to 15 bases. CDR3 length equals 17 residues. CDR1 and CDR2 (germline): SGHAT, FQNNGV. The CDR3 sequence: CASSLDVPGTLSYEQYF. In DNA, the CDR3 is TGTGCCAGCAGCTTAGACGTCCCCGGGACACTCTCCTACGAGCAGTACTTC.

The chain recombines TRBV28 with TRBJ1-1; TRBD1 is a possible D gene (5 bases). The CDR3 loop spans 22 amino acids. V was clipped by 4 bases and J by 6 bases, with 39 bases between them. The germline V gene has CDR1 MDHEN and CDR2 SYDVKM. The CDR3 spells CASSSTWRLQLGEGTRYAEAFF. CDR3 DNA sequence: TGTGCCAGCAGTTCCACCTGGAGACTCCAACTAGGGGAAGGTACTAGGTACGCTGAAGCTTTCTTT. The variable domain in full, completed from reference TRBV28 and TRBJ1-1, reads DVKVTQSSRYLVKRTGEKVFLECVQDMDHENMFWYRQDPGLGLRLIYFSYDVKMKEKGDIPEGYSVSREKKERFSLILESASTNQTSMYLCASSSTWRLQLGEGTRYAEAFFGQGTRLTVV.

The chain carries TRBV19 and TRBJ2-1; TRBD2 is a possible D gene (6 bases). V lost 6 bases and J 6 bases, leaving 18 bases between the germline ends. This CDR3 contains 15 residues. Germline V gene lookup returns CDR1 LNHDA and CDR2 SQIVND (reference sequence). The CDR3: CASSDLSGRANEQFF. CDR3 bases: TGTGCCAGTAGCGACCTTAGCGGCAGGGCCAATGAGCAGTTCTTC.

The CDR3: CASSESTEQFF. CDR3 nucleotides: TGTGCCAGCAGTGAATCAACTGAGCAGTTCTTC. The genes are TRBV25-1 and TRBJ2-1, with D hard to call. The CDR3 is made up of 11 amino acids. Trimming removed 1 base from V and 9 bases from J, with 4 bases in between. Looked up from germline, CDR1 is MGHDK and CDR2 is SYGVNS.

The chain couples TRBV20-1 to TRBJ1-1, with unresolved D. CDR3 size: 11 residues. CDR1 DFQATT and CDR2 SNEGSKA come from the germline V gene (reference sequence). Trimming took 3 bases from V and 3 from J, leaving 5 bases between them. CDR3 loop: CSASSYTEAFF. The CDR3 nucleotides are TGCAGTGCTAGCAGCTACACTGAAGCTTTCTTT.

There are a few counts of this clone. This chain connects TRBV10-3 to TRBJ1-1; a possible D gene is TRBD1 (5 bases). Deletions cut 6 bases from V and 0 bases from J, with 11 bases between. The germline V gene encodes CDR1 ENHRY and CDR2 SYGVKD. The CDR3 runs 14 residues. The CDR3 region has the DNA TGTGCCATCAGCTCCGGGACGGTGAACACTGAAGCTTTCTTT. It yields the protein CAISSGTVNTEAFF.

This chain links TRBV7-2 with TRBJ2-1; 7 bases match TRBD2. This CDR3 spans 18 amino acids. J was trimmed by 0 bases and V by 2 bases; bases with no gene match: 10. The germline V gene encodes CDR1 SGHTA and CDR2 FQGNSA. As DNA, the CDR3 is TGTGCCAGCAGCTTAAGGGACGGGCTAGCGGCCTCCTACAATGAGCAGTTCTTC. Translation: CASSLRDGLAASYNEQFF.

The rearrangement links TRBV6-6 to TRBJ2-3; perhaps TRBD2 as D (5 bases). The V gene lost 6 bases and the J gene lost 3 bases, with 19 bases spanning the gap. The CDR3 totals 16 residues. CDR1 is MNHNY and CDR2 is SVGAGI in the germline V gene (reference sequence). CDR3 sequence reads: CASRALRGRRTDTQYF. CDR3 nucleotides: TGTGCCAGCAGAGCCCTCCGGGGAAGGAGAACAGATACGCAGTATTTT.

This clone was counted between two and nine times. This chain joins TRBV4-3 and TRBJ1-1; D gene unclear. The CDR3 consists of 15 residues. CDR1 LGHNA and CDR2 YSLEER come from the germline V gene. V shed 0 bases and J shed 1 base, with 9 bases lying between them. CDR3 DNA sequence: TGCGCCAGCAGCCAAGAGATACAGCGGAACACTGAAGCTTTCTTT. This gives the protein CASSQEIQRNTEAFF.

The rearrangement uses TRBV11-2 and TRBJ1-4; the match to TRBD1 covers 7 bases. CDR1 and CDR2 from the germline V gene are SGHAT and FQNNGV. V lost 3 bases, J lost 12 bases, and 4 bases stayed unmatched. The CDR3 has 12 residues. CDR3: CASSLRGTELFF. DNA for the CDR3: TGTGCCAGCAGCTTGAGAGGGACAGAACTGTTTTTT.

The CDR3 here is CASSLATSATYEQYF. The CDR3 DNA follows: TGTGCCAGCAGCTTAGCGACTAGCGCTACCTACGAGCAGTACTTC. The rearrangement uses TRBV7-9 and TRBJ2-7, with 8 bases identical to TRBD2. From germline, CDR1 is SEHNR and CDR2 FQNEAQ (reference sequence). CDR3 size: 15 residues. The ends lost 0 bases at V and 2 bases at J; junction bases unmatched: 3.

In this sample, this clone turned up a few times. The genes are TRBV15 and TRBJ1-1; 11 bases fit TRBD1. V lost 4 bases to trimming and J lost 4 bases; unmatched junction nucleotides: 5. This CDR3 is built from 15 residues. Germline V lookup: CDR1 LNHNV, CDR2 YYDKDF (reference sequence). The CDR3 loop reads CATSKPGQGGTEAFF. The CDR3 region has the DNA TGTGCCACCAGCAAACCGGGACAGGGGGGCACTGAAGCTTTCTTT.

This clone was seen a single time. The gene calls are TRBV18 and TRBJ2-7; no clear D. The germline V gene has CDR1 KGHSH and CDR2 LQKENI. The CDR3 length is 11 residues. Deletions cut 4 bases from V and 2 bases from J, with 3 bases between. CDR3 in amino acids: CASSLPYEQYF. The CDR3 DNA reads TGTGCCAGCTCACTCCCCTACGAGCAGTACTTC.

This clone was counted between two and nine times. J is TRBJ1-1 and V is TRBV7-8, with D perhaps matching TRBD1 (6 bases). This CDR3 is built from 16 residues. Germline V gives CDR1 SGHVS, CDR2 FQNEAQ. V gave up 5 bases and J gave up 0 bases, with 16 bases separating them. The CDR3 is CASSPRGGALNTEAFF. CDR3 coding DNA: TGTGCCAGCAGCCCCCGAGGGGGAGCCTTGAACACTGAAGCTTTCTTT.

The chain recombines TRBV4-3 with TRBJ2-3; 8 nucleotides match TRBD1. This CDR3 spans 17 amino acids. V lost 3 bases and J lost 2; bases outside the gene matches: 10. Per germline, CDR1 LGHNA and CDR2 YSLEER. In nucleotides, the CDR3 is TGCGCCAGCAGCCAGGGCTCCGGGACAGGATACACAGATACGCAGTATTTT. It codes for CASSQGSGTGYTDTQYF.

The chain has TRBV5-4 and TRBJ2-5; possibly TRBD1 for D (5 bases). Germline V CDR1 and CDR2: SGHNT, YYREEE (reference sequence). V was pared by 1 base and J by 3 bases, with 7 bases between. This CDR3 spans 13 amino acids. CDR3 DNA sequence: TGTGCCAGCAGCTTGCGACAGAAAGAGACCCAGTACTTC. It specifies CASSLRQKETQYF.

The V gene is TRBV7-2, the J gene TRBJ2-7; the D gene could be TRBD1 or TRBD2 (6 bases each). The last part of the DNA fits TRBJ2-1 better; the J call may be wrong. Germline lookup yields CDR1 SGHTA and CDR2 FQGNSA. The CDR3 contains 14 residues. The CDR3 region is CASSSMGGGVRQFF. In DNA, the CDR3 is TGTGCCAGCAGCTCTATGGGGGGCGGCGTGCGGCAGTTCTTC.

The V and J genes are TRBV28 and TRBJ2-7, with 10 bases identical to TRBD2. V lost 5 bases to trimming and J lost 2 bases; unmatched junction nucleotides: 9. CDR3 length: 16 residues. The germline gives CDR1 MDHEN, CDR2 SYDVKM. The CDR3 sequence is CASSDPSGGGPYEQYF. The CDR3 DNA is TGTGCCAGCAGTGACCCTAGCGGGGGTGGCCCCTACGAGCAGTACTTC.

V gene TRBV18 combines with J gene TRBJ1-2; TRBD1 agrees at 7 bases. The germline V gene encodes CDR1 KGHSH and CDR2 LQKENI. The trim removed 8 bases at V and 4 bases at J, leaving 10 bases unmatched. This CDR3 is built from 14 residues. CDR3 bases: TGTGCCAGCCACACAGGGGCTAGACTCTATGGCTACACCTTC. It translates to CASHTGARLYGYTF.

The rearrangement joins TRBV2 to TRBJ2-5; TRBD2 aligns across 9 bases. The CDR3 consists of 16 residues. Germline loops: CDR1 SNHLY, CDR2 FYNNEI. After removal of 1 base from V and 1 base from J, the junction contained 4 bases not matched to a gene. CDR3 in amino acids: CASSEGGSGGQETQYF. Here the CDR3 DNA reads TGTGCCAGCAGTGAAGGGGGTAGCGGGGGCCAAGAGACCCAGTACTTC.